The TCR beta chain under discussion was sequenced for a study of blood T cell repertoires in COVID-19. The assay was immunoSEQ multiplex PCR, and TCRdb's table has in-frame clones only and misses some. The table lists some 150,000 clones, approximately 90% of them singletons. V lost 3 bases and J 4 bases, leaving 9 bases between the germline ends. The CDR3 is made up of 14 amino acids. CDR1 and CDR2 from the germline V gene are MNHEY and SVGAGI. This TCR was sampled from a woman between 55 and 75 years old with active or convalescent COVID-19. Sequencing used peripheral blood. This chain joins TRBV6-5 and TRBJ2-2; possible D gene TRBD1, 5 bases. The CDR3: CASSYDSGTGELFF. The CDR3 coding sequence is TGTGCCAGCAGTTATGACAGTGGCACCGGGGAGCTGTTTTTT.